These T cell receptor beta chains were read from a single sample in a study of sequential checkpoint blockade in melanoma. The protocol was immunoSEQ multiplex PCR, while the TCRdb copy is restricted to in-frame clones and leaves out a portion. The data contain 35,000 to 45,000 clones, roughly 81% of them seen just once; the ten biggest clones take up 5.5%. Sequences were derived from CD8+ T cells sorted from blood (inferred from file names), sampled from a patient given nivolumab and ipilimumab in sequence. These receptors came from a human donor with melanoma. The CDR3 runs from the conserved cysteine through the conserved F or W. The D gene is left open where the match is weak. The size entry is marked missing in some rows and otherwise reads once, few, many or a size class.

few	TRBV21-1	TRBJ2-3	-	TGTGCCAGCAGGAAAGGGATAAGACAGGGGATAAAGGATACGCAGTATTTT	CASRKGIRQGIKDTQYF
-	TRBV19	TRBJ2-7	-	TGTGCCAGTAGTACGGCAGGGGGGAATTACGAGCAGTACTTC	CASSTAGGNYEQYF
-	TRBV4-1	TRBJ2-7	-	TGCGCCAGCAGCCAATTGGGGGGGCCCCTCTACGAGCAGTACTTC	CASSQLGGPLYEQYF
-	TRBV7-3	TRBJ1-6	-	TGTGCCAGCAGCTTTTGGACGTCACAGGGCAACTCCTATAATTCACCCCTCCACTTT	CASSFWTSQGNSYNSPLHF
once	TRBV28	TRBJ1-2	TRBD1	TGTGCCAGCAGTTCTACAGGGGGGTATGGCTACACCTTC	CASSSTGGYGYTF
-	TRBV7-9	TRBJ2-1	-	TGTGCCAGCAGCTTGAGTAGCCACTACAATGAGCAGTTCTTC	CASSLSSHYNEQFF
-	TRBV4-1	TRBJ2-2	TRBD1	TGCGCCAGCAGCCAAGCCCTCGGGGGCAGGGGGCGCTTGGGGACCGGGGAGCTGTTTTTT	CASSQALGGRGRLGTGELFF
-	TRBV13	TRBJ2-3	TRBD2	TGTGCCAGCAGCCCGAACGTTTTAGCGGGGGGCAAAGATACGCAGTATTTT	CASSPNVLAGGKDTQYF
-	TRBV5-6	TRBJ2-1	-	TGTGCCAGCAGCTTGCGGTGGGGGGTCTACAATGAGCAGTTCTTC	CASSLRWGVYNEQFF
-	TRBV2	TRBJ2-1	TRBD2	TGTGCCAGCACTTCAAGCCGGACTAGCGGCAATGAGCAGTTCTTC	CASTSSRTSGNEQFF
-	TRBV5-1	TRBJ2-7	TRBD1	TGCGCCAGCAGGTCGGACAGGGACCCTCCCTACGAGCAGTACTTC	CASRSDRDPPYEQYF
once	TRBV6-1	TRBJ1-2	-	TGTGCCAGCAGTGTTCAGATCAACTATGGCTACACCTTC	CASSVQINYGYTF
-	TRBV7-9	TRBJ1-1	-	TGTGCCAGCAGTTCCACAGTTCATCTGAGGGAGGGCACTGAAGCTTTCTTT	CASSSTVHLREGTEAFF
few	TRBV13	TRBJ2-5	TRBD1	TGTGCCAGCAGCTTATCGTTGGCAGGGGGCTTGGAGACCCAGTACTTC	CASSLSLAGGLETQYF
-	TRBV28	TRBJ1-2	-	TGTGCCAGCAGCACCATCGGACAGTACTATGGCTACACCTTC	CASSTIGQYYGYTF
once	TRBV27	TRBJ2-5	-	TGTGCCAGCAGTTTGAACAAGAATTGGTACCAAGAGACCCAGTACTTC	CASSLNKNWYQETQYF
few	TRBV5-4	TRBJ1-2	-	TGTGCCAGCAGCTTTGACAAATTGGGTCTCTATGGCTACACCTTC	CASSFDKLGLYGYTF
-	TRBV4-1	TRBJ2-7	TRBD2	TGCGCCAGCAGCCAAGATGGGAGGGGAGGCTCCTACGAGCAGTACTTC	CASSQDGRGGSYEQYF
-	TRBV29-1	TRBJ1-1	-	TGCAGCGGCGAGGAGGGCCTGAACACTGAAGCTTTCTTT	CSGEEGLNTEAFF
-	TRBV25-1	TRBJ1-2	-	TGTGCCAGCAGTGAATATTTTTTAGGGGCGGTTAACTATGGCTACACCTTC	CASSEYFLGAVNYGYTF
-	TRBV7-6	TRBJ2-7	-	TGTGCCAGCAGCTTATTGGTACACCCGAGGATCTACGAGCAGTACTTC	CASSLLVHPRIYEQYF
-	TRBV4-2	TRBJ1-4	-	TGTGCCAGCAGCCAAGTGGGGGCGGATGAAAAACTGTTTTTT	CASSQVGADEKLFF
-	TRBV13	TRBJ2-7	-	TGTGCCAGCAGCACCGTTGGACTTTACGAGCAGTACTTC	CASSTVGLYEQYF
-	TRBV6-6	TRBJ2-5	-	TGTGCCAGCAGTTACTCGAGAGCGTCAGGGGAAACCCAGTACTTC	CASSYSRASGETQYF
-	TRBV6-5	TRBJ1-4	-	TGTGCCAGCAGGCCAGGGGCCTTTGATTCGGAAAAACTGTTTTTT	CASRPGAFDSEKLFF
few	TRBV5-6	TRBJ2-7	TRBD2	TGTGCCAGCAGCCTAGGGACTAGCGCCGAGCAGTACTTC	CASSLGTSAEQYF
-	TRBV23-1	TRBJ1-5	TRBD1	TGCGCCAGCAGGGACAGGGGCAGTAAATGTCAGCCCCAGCATTTT	CASRDRGSKCQPQHF